The following is a T cell receptor (beta chain) sequence with its context. The CDR3 is 17 residues long. V lost 4 bases to trimming and J lost 6 bases; unmatched junction nucleotides: 15. Germline loops: CDR1 MGHRA, CDR2 YSYEKL. Original data processing: Nucleated cell number was recorded as an estimate derived from reference gene primer amplification. Profiled with immunoSEQ multiplex PCR; TCRdb holds only in-frame clones, not every one. D and trimming come from the DNA, and the V and J calls and clone size come from that table. Among more than 150,000 clones listed, approximately 86% were seen once. This entry belongs to a study of blood T cell repertoires in COVID-19. Study-level information: The United States, Italy and Spain were the sources of the acute and convalescent COVID-19 samples. From T cells, B-cell-depleted T cells, or PBMCs came the material, which was cDNA or gDNA.

The sequence was collected from a man aged 60-69 years with acute or convalescent COVID-19. Sequencing input: peripheral blood. This chain connects TRBV4-1 to TRBJ2-7, with TRBD1 identical over 10 bases. As DNA, the CDR3 is TGCGCCAGCAGCCCGCCCTCGGGACAGGGGATCTTACGCGAGCAGTACTTC. Encoded protein: CASSPPSGQGILREQYF.